This TCR beta chain is drawn from a study of vaccination effects on CD4 cells after COVID-19 (dated by TCRdb to 2022 to 2024). About the study as a whole: Post-vaccine samples across the study were collected a median of 72 days after the second dose, with a range of 14 to 241. SARS-CoV-2 spike-specific CD4+ TCR repertoires from before and after mRNA vaccination were compared in COVID-19 convalescent patients and in infection-naive vaccine recipients. A total of 9 to 11 COVID-19 convalescent patients and a few SARS-CoV-2-naive healthy vaccine recipients were included in the full study. Cultures from other donors in the study were sequenced with the Oncomine TCR Beta short-read assay on an Illumina iSeq 100.

The CDR3 covers 13 residues, taking in both the cysteine and the phenylalanine. Of all the DNA, just the CDR3 is kept, 39 bases in frame from base 1. V ends up 6 bases short and J 6 bases short, with an unmatched junction base count of 1. In the ViraFEST assay, PBMC were stimulated with viral peptide pools, and antigen-specific CD4+ T cell clonotypes were then identified by expansion using TCR sequencing. After approximately 11 days of culture, CD4+ T cells were isolated with the EasySep CD4+ T cell isolation kit. Participants received two doses of either the BNT162b2 or the mRNA-1273 mRNA SARS-CoV-2 vaccine. Healthy vaccine recipients had no prior SARS-CoV-2 infection, confirmed by negative nucleocapsid antibodies before and after vaccination. Each well held around 1.9 million PBMC cultured in IMDM containing approximately 5% human AB serum, around 10 IU/ml IL-2 and gentamicin, along with roughly 10 ug/ml peptides. Half of the culture medium was replaced with fresh IL-2-containing medium on days 3 and 7. Each peptide stimulation condition was cultured in triplicate wells unless otherwise noted. Using Ficoll-Paque Plus gradient centrifugation, PBMC were separated from whole blood and then either used fresh or cryopreserved at -140C. The overlapping peptide pools covered the spike proteins of SARS-CoV-2 and of the common cold coronaviruses HCoV-NL63, HCoV-OC43 and HCoV-229E. Genomic DNA was extracted from cultured CD4+ T cells with the QIAamp micro DNA kit.

Points the paper makes about the study in general: The study was limited by a small number of convalescent patients, and early post-infection timepoints were lacking. Among healthy vaccine recipients, nearly all vaccine-induced clones were SARS-CoV-2 mono-reactive, and only 1 of 255 was cross-reactive with common cold coronaviruses. Marked clonal contraction was observed in both infection-induced and vaccine-induced clones at late post-vaccination timepoints, consistent with waning T cell responses.

Concerning this clone: The antigen it recognizes is unknown. The input lacks base qualities; no much larger clone sits a single base away.

The library was generated by the immunoSEQ multiplex PCR assay. DNA from the cultured, isolated CD4+ T cells was subjected to TCR beta CDR3 sequencing. As for the authors' bioinformatics: Non-productive TCR sequences were discarded, and reads were trimmed to the CDR3 region, with only CDR3s of 7 or more amino acids retained. Antigen-specific clonotypes were identified using the MANAFEST web app by comparison of expansion in peptide wells against reference cultures. Positive clones required FDR<0.05 expansion versus reference and all other wells, odds ratio above 5, and frequency above 0.1% in two replicate wells. A clonotype was defined as cross-reactive if the clonotype was significantly expanded both in SARS-CoV-2 spike wells and in at least one common cold coronavirus spike condition. CDR3 similarity was assessed by Levenshtein distance using the stringdist R package, and unrooted trees were constructed with ape in R 3.6.1. TCRdb carries this immuneACCESS record with in-frame sequences only. Its versions omit some clonotypes, under half of them owing to an unresolved V gene in the studies checked, with the rest unexplained. That table is the source of V, J and clone size, and D and trimming were worked out from the DNA. The sample has over 80,000 clones on record, around four fifths of them singletons. The top ten clones comprise roughly 1.2% of the sample.

Sample: CD4+ T cells from PBMCs cultured with HCoV-OC43 spike peptides, taken after COVID-19 vaccination. The label giving this sample's cell subset or site can be read as: HCoV-OC43 spike overlapping peptide pool stimulation. This chain is built from TRBV12-3 or TRBV12-4 and TRBJ1-5, with 11 middle bases fitting TRBD1. The TCR originated in a human donor who received a COVID-19 vaccine. The CDR3 reads as follows: CASRGTGGQPQHF. The bases read TGTGCCAGCAGAGGGACAGGGGGTCAGCCCCAGCATTTT.